This record looks at one T cell receptor (beta chain) sequence and its context. The antigen is not known. These data originate in a study of T cell responses to AZD1222 COVID-19 vaccine. Method: immunoSEQ multiplex PCR; TCRdb's copy keeps in-frame clones and lacks some. The table shows roughly 120,000 clones, with 80% to 95% occurring only once. Study-wide results and limits: Clonal diversity was possibly underestimated, and white British individuals and females predominated among donors. Two AZD1222 administrations were followed by greater Spike-specific TCR breadth and depth.

The V end lost 6 bases, the J end lost 7 bases, and 13 bases lay between the germline ends. Germline CDR1 and CDR2: MNHEY and SVGAGI. There are 13 residues in the CDR3. The rearrangement joins TRBV6-5 to TRBJ1-5, with unresolved D. The source was peripheral blood, collected 28 days after the second AZD1222 dose. This receptor was taken from an adult who received the AZD1222 COVID-19 vaccine. For the CDR3, the DNA is TGTGCCAGCAGACGAGAAATAGGGCAGCCCCAGCATTTT. This codes for CASRREIGQPQHF.